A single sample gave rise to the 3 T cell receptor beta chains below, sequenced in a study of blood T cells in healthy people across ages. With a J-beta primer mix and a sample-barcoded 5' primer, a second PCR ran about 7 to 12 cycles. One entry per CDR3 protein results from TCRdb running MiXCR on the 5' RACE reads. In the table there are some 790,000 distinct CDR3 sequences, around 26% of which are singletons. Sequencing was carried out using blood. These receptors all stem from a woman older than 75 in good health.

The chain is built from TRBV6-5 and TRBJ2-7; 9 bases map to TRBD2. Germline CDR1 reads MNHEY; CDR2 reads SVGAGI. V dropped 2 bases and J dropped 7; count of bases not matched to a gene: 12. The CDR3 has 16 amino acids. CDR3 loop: CASSYRPAGGPNEQYF. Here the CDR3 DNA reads TGTGCCAGCAGTTACCGTCCTGCGGGGGGGCCAAATGAGCAGTACTTC.

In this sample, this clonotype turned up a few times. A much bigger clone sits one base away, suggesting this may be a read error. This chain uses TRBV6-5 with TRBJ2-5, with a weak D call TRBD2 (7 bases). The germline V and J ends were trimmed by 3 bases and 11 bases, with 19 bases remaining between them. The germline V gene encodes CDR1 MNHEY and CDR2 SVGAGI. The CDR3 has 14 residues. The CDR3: CASSYKGGPYEQYF. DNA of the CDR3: TGTGCCAGCAGTTATAAGGGGGGGCCTTATGAGCAGTACTTC.

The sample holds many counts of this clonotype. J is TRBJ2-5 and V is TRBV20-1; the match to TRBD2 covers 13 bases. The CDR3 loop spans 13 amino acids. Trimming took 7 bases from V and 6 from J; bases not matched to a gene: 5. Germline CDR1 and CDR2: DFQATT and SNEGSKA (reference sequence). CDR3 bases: TGCAGTGAAAGGACTAGCGGGGGAAAGACCCAGTACTTC. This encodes CSERTSGGKTQYF.